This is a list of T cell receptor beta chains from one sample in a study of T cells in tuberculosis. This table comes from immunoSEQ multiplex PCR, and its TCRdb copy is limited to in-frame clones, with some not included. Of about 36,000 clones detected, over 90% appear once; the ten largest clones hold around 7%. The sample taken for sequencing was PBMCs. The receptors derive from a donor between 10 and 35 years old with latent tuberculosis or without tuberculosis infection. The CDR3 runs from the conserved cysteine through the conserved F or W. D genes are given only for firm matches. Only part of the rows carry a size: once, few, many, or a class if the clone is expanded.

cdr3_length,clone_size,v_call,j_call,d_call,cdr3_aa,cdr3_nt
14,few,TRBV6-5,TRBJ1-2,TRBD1,CASRPQGLLYGYTF,TGTGCCAGCAGACCACAGGGGTTGCTCTATGGCTACACCTTC
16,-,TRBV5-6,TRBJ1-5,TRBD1,CASSLYETGVRQPQHF,TGTGCCAGCAGCTTGTACGAGACAGGGGTTCGTCAGCCCCAGCATTTT
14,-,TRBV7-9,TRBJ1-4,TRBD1,CASSPRTGHEKLFF,TGTGCCAGCAGTCCCCGGACAGGGCATGAAAAACTGTTTTTT
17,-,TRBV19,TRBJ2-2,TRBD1,CASKARQGAANTGELFF,TGTGCCAGTAAAGCCCGACAGGGGGCCGCGAACACCGGGGAGCTGTTTTTT
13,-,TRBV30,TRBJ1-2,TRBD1,CAWSLQGYYGYTF,TGTGCCTGGAGTCTACAGGGGTATTATGGCTACACCTTC
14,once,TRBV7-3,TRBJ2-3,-,CASSSQDSTDTQYF,TGTGCCAGCAGCTCTCAGGACAGTACAGATACGCAGTATTTT
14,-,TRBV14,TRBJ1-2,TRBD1,CASSHGTGPYGYTF,TGTGCCAGCAGCCACGGGACAGGACCCTATGGCTACACCTTC
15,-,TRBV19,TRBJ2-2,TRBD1,CASRGQGDDTGELFF,TGTGCCAGTAGAGGACAGGGTGATGATACCGGGGAGCTGTTTTTT
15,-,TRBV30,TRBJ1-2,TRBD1,CAWRFDRGVGYGYTF,TGTGCCTGGAGATTTGACAGGGGTGTGGGCTATGGCTACACCTTC
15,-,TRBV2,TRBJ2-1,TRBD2,CASSEASGGANEQFF,TGTGCCAGCAGTGAGGCTAGCGGGGGGGCCAATGAGCAGTTCTTC
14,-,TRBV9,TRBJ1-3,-,CASSVETPGNTIYF,TGTGCCAGCAGCGTAGAGACACCTGGAAACACCATATATTTT
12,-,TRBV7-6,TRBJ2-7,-,CASSPGSYEQYF,TGTGCCAGCAGCCCAGGATCCTACGAGCAGTACTTC
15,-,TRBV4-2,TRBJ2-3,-,CASSPSLEHTDTQYF,TGTGCCAGCAGCCCTAGTCTGGAACACACAGATACGCAGTATTTT
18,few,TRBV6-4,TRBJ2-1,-,CASSVKGGEGASQNEQFF,TGTGCCAGCAGCGTCAAGGGGGGCGAGGGGGCGTCGCAGAATGAGCAGTTCTTC
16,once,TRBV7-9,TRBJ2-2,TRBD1,CASSLGTGVFAGELFF,TGTGCCAGCAGCTTAGGGACAGGGGTATTTGCCGGGGAGCTGTTTTTT
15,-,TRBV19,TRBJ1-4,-,CASSELTGSDEKLFF,TGTGCCAGTAGCGAATTAACAGGGTCGGATGAAAAACTGTTTTTT
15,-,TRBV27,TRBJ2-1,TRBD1,CASSTDRGYYNEQFF,TGTGCCAGCAGCACCGACAGGGGGTACTACAATGAGCAGTTCTTC
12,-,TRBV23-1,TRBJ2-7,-,CATLEEDYEQYF,TGCGCCACGCTTGAGGAGGACTACGAGCAGTACTTC
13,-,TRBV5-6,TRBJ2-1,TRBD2,CASSRGRGNEQFF,TGTGCCAGCAGCCGAGGGCGGGGGAATGAGCAGTTCTTC
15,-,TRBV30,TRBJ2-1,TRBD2,CAWSIPRGTYNEQFF,TGTGCCTGGAGTATTCCGCGGGGGACCTACAATGAGCAGTTCTTC
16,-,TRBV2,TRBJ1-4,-,CASSALGTSINEKLFF,TGTGCCAGCAGTGCGCTCGGGACATCGATTAATGAAAAACTGTTTTTT
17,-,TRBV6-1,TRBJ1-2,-,CASSEALRQGPNYGYTF,TGTGCCAGCAGTGAAGCGCTTCGGCAGGGCCCTAACTATGGCTACACCTTC
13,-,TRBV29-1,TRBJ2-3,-,CSVSTGDTDTQYF,TGCAGCGTCTCGACAGGAGACACAGATACGCAGTATTTT
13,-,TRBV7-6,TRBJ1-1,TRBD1,CASSLPGGTEAFF,TGTGCCAGCAGCCTTCCAGGGGGCACTGAAGCTTTCTTT
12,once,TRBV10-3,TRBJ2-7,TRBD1,CATTDRTHEQYF,TGTGCCACTACGGACAGGACCCACGAGCAGTACTTC
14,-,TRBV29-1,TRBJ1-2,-,CSVDPTGNNYGYTF,TGCAGCGTTGACCCAACAGGGAACAACTATGGCTACACCTTC
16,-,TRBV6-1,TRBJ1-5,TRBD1,CASSEVRTGANQPQHF,TGTGCCAGCAGTGAAGTAAGGACAGGGGCAAATCAGCCCCAGCATTTT
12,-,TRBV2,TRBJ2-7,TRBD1,CAEGQGANEQYF,TGTGCCGAGGGACAGGGGGCCAACGAGCAGTACTTC
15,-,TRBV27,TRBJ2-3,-,CASSPDRSNTDTQYF,TGTGCCAGCAGCCCAGACAGGAGCAATACAGATACGCAGTATTTT
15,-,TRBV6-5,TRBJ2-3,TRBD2,CASSPLAGGRDTQYF,TGTGCCAGCAGCCCTCTAGCGGGGGGGCGTGATACGCAGTATTTT
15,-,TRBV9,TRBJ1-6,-,CASSPPEGGGSPLHF,TGTGCCAGCAGCCCGCCGGAGGGAGGTGGATCACCCCTCCACTTT
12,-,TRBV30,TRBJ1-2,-,CAWSVEGYGYTF,TGTGCCTGGAGTGTGGAGGGATATGGCTACACCTTC
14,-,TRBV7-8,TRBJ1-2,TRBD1,CASSLGYRGHGYTF,TGTGCCAGCAGCTTAGGGTACAGGGGGCATGGCTACACCTTC
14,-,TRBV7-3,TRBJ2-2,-,CASSPSANTGELFF,TGTGCCAGCAGCCCCTCGGCGAACACCGGGGAGCTGTTTTTT
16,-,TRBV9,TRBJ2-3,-,CASSEDQGLVGGTQYF,TGTGCCAGCAGCGAAGACCAGGGGCTGGTTGGGGGTACGCAGTATTTT
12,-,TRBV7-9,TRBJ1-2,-,CASNREGYGYTF,TGTGCCAGCAACAGGGAGGGCTATGGCTACACCTTC
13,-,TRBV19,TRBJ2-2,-,CASSWADSGELFF,TGTGCCAGTAGTTGGGCAGACAGCGGGGAGCTGTTTTTT
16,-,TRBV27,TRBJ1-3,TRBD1,CASSFRGGEWGNTIYF,TGTGCCAGCAGTTTTCGAGGGGGCGAATGGGGAAACACCATATATTTT
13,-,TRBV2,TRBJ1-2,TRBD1,CASSEGTDYGYTF,TGTGCCAGCAGTGAGGGGACAGACTATGGCTACACCTTC
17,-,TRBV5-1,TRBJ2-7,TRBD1,CASSAYSGTGTTYEQYF,TGCGCCAGCAGCGCATACAGCGGGACAGGGACCACCTACGAGCAGTACTTC
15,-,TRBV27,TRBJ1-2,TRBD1,CASSINRGTGYGYTF,TGTGCCAGCAGTATAAACAGGGGGACGGGCTATGGCTACACCTTC
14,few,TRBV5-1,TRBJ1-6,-,CASSFGGKNSPLHF,TGCGCCAGCAGCTTCGGGGGGAAGAATTCACCCCTCCACTTT
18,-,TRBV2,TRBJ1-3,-,CASTPGRVNKGGGNTIYF,TGTGCCAGCACCCCCGGAAGGGTCAACAAGGGAGGAGGAAACACCATATATTTT
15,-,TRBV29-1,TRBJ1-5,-,CSVVVAGVVSQPQHF,TGCAGCGTTGTAGTGGCAGGGGTCGTTAGTCAGCCCCAGCATTTT
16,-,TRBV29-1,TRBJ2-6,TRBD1,CSVWGTGLSGANVLTF,TGCAGCGTGTGGGGGACAGGGCTATCTGGGGCCAACGTCCTGACTTTC
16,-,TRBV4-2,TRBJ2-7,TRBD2,CASSQDSSGGLYEQYF,TGTGCCAGCAGCCAAGATTCGTCGGGGGGGCTCTACGAGCAGTACTTC
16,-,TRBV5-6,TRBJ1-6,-,CASSRGPSGRNSPLHF,TGTGCCAGCAGCCGGGGACCTTCCGGGAGAAATTCACCCCTCCACTTT
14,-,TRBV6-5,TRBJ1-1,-,CASSPTHTRAEAFF,TGTGCCAGCAGTCCGACCCATACTAGGGCTGAAGCTTTCTTT
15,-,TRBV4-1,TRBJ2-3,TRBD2,CASSQGGRGGDTQYF,TGCGCCAGCAGCCAAGGGGGACGGGGGGGAGATACGCAGTATTTT
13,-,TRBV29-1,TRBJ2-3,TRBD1,CSVGTGVGDTQYF,TGCAGCGTTGGAACAGGGGTGGGAGATACGCAGTATTTT
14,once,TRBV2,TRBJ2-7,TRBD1,CASSAGTGPYEQYF,TGTGCCAGCAGTGCCGGGACAGGGCCCTACGAGCAGTACTTC
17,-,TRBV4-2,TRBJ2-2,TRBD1,CASSQGSGTANTGELFF,TGTGCCAGCAGCCAAGGGTCTGGGACAGCGAACACCGGGGAGCTGTTTTTT
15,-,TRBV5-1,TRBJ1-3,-,CASSTNRPSGNTIYF,TGCGCCAGCAGCACAAACAGGCCCTCTGGAAACACCATATATTTT
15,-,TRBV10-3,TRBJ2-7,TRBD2,CASNLPGGSSYEQYF,TGTGCCAGCAATCTACCGGGGGGAAGCTCCTACGAGCAGTACTTC
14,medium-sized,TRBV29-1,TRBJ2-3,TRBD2,CSVEAAGGTDTQYF,TGCAGCGTTGAGGCGGCGGGGGGCACAGATACGCAGTATTTT
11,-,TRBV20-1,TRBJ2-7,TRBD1,CSGGTAYEQYF,TGCAGTGGTGGGACAGCCTACGAGCAGTACTTC